The 6 T cell receptor beta chains in this list originate from one sample, sequenced in a study of cytomegalovirus exposure and HLA in healthy donors (dated by TCRdb to between 2016 and 2019). The library came from the immunoSEQ multiplex PCR assay. For the multiplex PCR, a mixture combining 60 forward primers for TCR Vbeta segments and 13 reverse primers for TCR Jbeta segments was used. Here the immuneACCESS table is served through TCRdb, limited to in-frame sequences with V and J called. Missing clones are a known gap in these copies; in checked studies unresolved V genes cover under half, and the rest lacks a known reason. In all, the sample holds roughly 160,000 clones, and roughly 80% of those were seen once. The biggest ten clones account for about 2.5% of the sample. The sequenced sample was PBMCs. Source of these receptors: a male donor in good health and CMV-seronegative.

CDR3 bases: TGTGCCAGTAGTCTAAGGACTGACTCCTACGAGCAGTACTTC. Protein sequence: CASSLRTDSYEQYF. The chain links TRBV19 to TRBJ2-7; perhaps TRBD2 as D (5 bases). This CDR3 is built from 14 residues. The V gene's germline CDR1 is LNHDA and CDR2 SQIVND (reference sequence). V was pared by 5 bases and J by 0 bases, with 11 bases between.

This clone was seen once. The chain has TRBV10-3 and TRBJ1-2; 9 bases match TRBD1. V lost 0 bases to trimming and J lost 1 base; unmatched junction nucleotides: 3. This CDR3 spans 16 amino acids. Germline CDR1 is ENHRY and CDR2 is SYGVKD. The DNA of the CDR3 is TGTGCCATCAGTGAGTCCGACAGGGGGTTTAACTATGGCTACACCTTC. Protein product: CAISESDRGFNYGYTF.

The chain has TRBV4-1 and TRBJ2-7, with D possibly being TRBD1 (6 bases). CDR3 length: 15 residues. Looked up from germline, CDR1 is MGHRA and CDR2 is YSYEKL. The V end was cut by 4 bases, the J end by 2 bases, with 15 bases between. The CDR3 region is CASSPRTGYAYEQYF. Written as DNA, the CDR3 is TGCGCCAGCAGCCCTAGAACAGGGTATGCCTACGAGCAGTACTTC.

Notes on this clone: The same CDR3 is also encoded by other DNA sequences in this sample. The gene calls are TRBV11-2 and TRBJ1-1; 12 positions agree with TRBD1. With V trimmed by 1 base and J by 1 base, 7 bases remained unmatched. Germline V lookup: CDR1 SGHAT, CDR2 FQNNGV. The CDR3 length is 18 residues. The CDR3 is CASSLVLGQGAKNTEAFF. CDR3 in DNA: TGTGCCAGCAGCTTAGTTCTGGGACAGGGGGCTAAGAACACTGAAGCTTTCTTT.

V and J are TRBV11-2 and TRBJ1-1; D not resolved. The V gene's germline CDR1 is SGHAT and CDR2 FQNNGV. The V gene lost 4 bases and the J gene lost 4 bases, with 10 bases spanning the gap. CDR3 length: 13 residues. CDR3 amino acids: CASSSSGSTEAFF. The CDR3 nucleotides are TGTGCCAGCAGCTCCTCGGGGTCCACTGAAGCTTTCTTT.

V usage is TRBV6-1 and J usage is TRBJ1-1; D unresolved. Germline lookup yields CDR1 MNHNS and CDR2 SASEGT. The CDR3 spans 16 residues. Trimming removed 4 bases from V and 5 bases from J, with 20 bases in between. The CDR3 sequence: CASSALSAPLRTEAFF. The DNA of the CDR3 is TGTGCCAGCAGTGCCCTTAGCGCACCGCTGCGGACTGAAGCTTTCTTT.